The rows below give T cell receptor beta chains drawn from one sample of a study of T cell repertoires in aging, cancer and after chemotherapy. TCRdb called the multiplex PCR reads again in MiXCR, with one record for every CDR3 protein. The table shows approximately 10,000 distinct CDR3 sequences, with less than 55% occurring only once. The sequenced sample consisted of blood. These receptors came from a human donor in good health. CDR3s include the opening cysteine and the closing phenylalanine or tryptophan. The D gene is left open where the match is weak. Expanded clones are given a class, and other clones once, few, many or no size at all.

d_call j_call clone_size v_call cdr3_length cdr3_nt cdr3_aa
TRBD1 TRBJ1-3 few TRBV6-1 17 TGTGCCAGCAGAGCCCGAACAGGGGGTAAATTTGGAAACACCATATATTTT CASRARTGGKFGNTIYF
TRBD1 TRBJ1-6 few TRBV15 14 TGTGCCACCAGCATTAGACAGGGCGATTCACCCCTCCACTTT CATSIRQGDSPLHF
. TRBJ2-2 once TRBV10-3 14 TGTGCCATCAGTGAGCCAAGGAGCGCCGGGGAGCTGTTTTTT CAISEPRSAGELFF
TRBD2 TRBJ2-2 . TRBV19 16 TGTGCCAGTAGTATCCCAAGCGGGATCGGCACCGGGGAGCTGTTTTTT CASSIPSGIGTGELFF
TRBD1 TRBJ1-4 . TRBV28 15 TGTGCCAGCAGTGGGGGACAGGGTCGTGGTGAAAAACTGTTTTTT CASSGGQGRGEKLFF
. TRBJ2-2 few TRBV5-4 15 TGTGCCAGCAGCAAAGGTTGGGGTTCTGGCGGGGAGCTGTTTTTT CASSKGWGSGGELFF
. TRBJ2-1 few TRBV27 12 TGTGCCAGCAGGCGGGCGGACTTGAGGCAGTTCTTC CASRRADLRQFF
TRBD2 TRBJ2-3 . TRBV20-1 15 TGCAGTGCTAGACTGGGAGGGAGGTTCCCAGATACGCAGTATTTT CSARLGGRFPDTQYF
TRBD2 TRBJ2-3 . TRBV25-1 16 TGTGCCAGCAGTGCTATAGCGGGAGCACACACAGATACGCAGTATTTT CASSAIAGAHTDTQYF
. TRBJ1-5 . TRBV5-6 14 TGTGCCAGCAGTCATCAGGGAGTAGAACAGCCCCAGCATTTT CASSHQGVEQPQHF
. TRBJ2-7 . TRBV6-5 15 TGTGCCAGCAGTCTCCCCGGAACAGGGTTCTACGAGCAGTACTTC CASSLPGTGFYEQYF
. TRBJ1-5 . TRBV27 14 TGTGCCAGCAGTTTATTGGGTAGCAATCAGCCCCAGCATTTT CASSLLGSNQPQHF
. TRBJ1-1 few TRBV29-1 11 TGCAGCGTGCGCACAGACACTGAAGCTTTCTTT CSVRTDTEAFF
TRBD1 TRBJ1-5 few TRBV6-5 16 TGTGCCAGCAGGAGGACAGGGGCGAATAGCAATCAGCCCCAGCATTTT CASRRTGANSNQPQHF
TRBD1 TRBJ1-5 . TRBV20-1 17 TGCAGTGCGAATCCCCCGGGACAGGGCCGCCCAAATCAGCCCCAGCATTTT CSANPPGQGRPNQPQHF
TRBD2 TRBJ2-1 . TRBV5-4 16 TGTGCCAGCAGCTGGGGACTAGCGGGATCCTACAATGAGCAGTTCTTC CASSWGLAGSYNEQFF
. TRBJ1-2 . TRBV19 13 TGTGCCATCAGCTTGGGGGATCTAGAAGGCTACACCTTC CAISLGDLEGYTF
TRBD2 TRBJ2-7 . TRBV28 15 TGTGCCAGCAGTTTATGGACTAGCGGGAGGTACGAGCAGTACTTC CASSLWTSGRYEQYF
TRBD1 TRBJ2-7 few TRBV12-3/TRBV12-4 15 TGTGCCAGCAGTCCTCGGGACAGAAATCCCTACGAGCAGTACTTC CASSPRDRNPYEQYF
. TRBJ2-7 few TRBV20-1 13 TGCAGTGCTAGAGGGCCCGAGAACTACGAGCAGTACTTC CSARGPENYEQYF
TRBD1 TRBJ2-2 few TRBV20-1 14 TGCAGTGCCCCGGGACAGGGTGGTTCCGGGGAGCTGTTTTTT CSAPGQGGSGELFF
TRBD1 TRBJ2-1 . TRBV12-3/TRBV12-4 13 TGTGCCAGCAGTAAGGACAGGAGCAATGAGCAGTTCTTC CASSKDRSNEQFF
. TRBJ2-2 . TRBV11-2 13 TGTGCCAGCAGCTTAGGCCGCACCGGGGAGCTGTTTTTT CASSLGRTGELFF
. TRBJ1-5 . TRBV27 13 TGTGCCAGCAATGCCGGTCCCAATCAGCCCCAGCATTTT CASNAGPNQPQHF
. TRBJ2-5 . TRBV7-2 13 TGTGCCAGCACCCCCCCGGGACAAGAGACCCAGTACTTC CASTPPGQETQYF
. TRBJ1-2 few TRBV27 15 TGTGCCAGCAGTGTGGCGGGACGGACTAACTATGGCTACACCTTC CASSVAGRTNYGYTF
. TRBJ1-5 . TRBV7-9 15 TGTGCCAGCAGCCAACCAGGGACTAGCAATCAGCCCCAGCATTTT CASSQPGTSNQPQHF
. TRBJ1-5 . TRBV19 14 TGTGCCAGTAGTACCCCGGGGGGGGGACAGCCCCAGCATTTT CASSTPGGGQPQHF
. TRBJ2-3 . TRBV6-8 15 TGTGCCATCAGTTCCCTTTTAGGGGCGTCAGATACGCAGTATTTT CAISSLLGASDTQYF
. TRBJ2-3 . TRBV29-1 13 TGCAGCGTGGGAACTCAAACTACGGATACGCAGTATTTT CSVGTQTTDTQYF
TRBD1 TRBJ1-2 . TRBV11-3 14 TGTGCCAGCAGCTTAGGGGGGACAGTCTATGGCTACAACTTC CASSLGGTVYGYNF
. TRBJ1-2 . TRBV6-2/TRBV6-3 12 TGTGCCAGCAAAGGAAAGGGGGGAGGCTACACCTTC CASKGKGGGYTF
TRBD2 TRBJ2-7 . TRBV4-3 14 TGCGCCAGCAGCCAAGCTAGCGGGAGTAACGAGCAGTACTTC CASSQASGSNEQYF
TRBD1 TRBJ1-4 few TRBV7-2 14 TGTGCCAGCAGCGTGACAGGGAGCGGTGAAAAACTGTTTTTT CASSVTGSGEKLFF
. TRBJ1-1 . TRBV20-1 14 TGCAGTGCTCGCCGCCGGGGACCGAACACTGAAGCTTTCTTT CSARRRGPNTEAFF
. TRBJ1-6 few TRBV12-3/TRBV12-4 12 TGTGCCACCCGACCCAAGAGTTCACCCCTCCACTTT CATRPKSSPLHF
TRBD2 TRBJ2-2 . TRBV20-1 15 TGCAGTGCTAGAGGTCGCGGGGGGAACACCGGGGAGCTGTTTTTT CSARGRGGNTGELFF
. TRBJ1-2 few TRBV20-1 14 TGCAGTGCTAGAGGGTCCACGGAAATCCACGGCTACACCTTC CSARGSTEIHGYTF
. TRBJ2-3 . TRBV29-1 15 TGCAGCGTTGGGGGGAAATGGGGGGCCACAGATACGCGGTATTTT CSVGGKWGATDTRYF
. TRBJ1-1 . TRBV29-1 12 TGCAGCGTTGGGGGAAAGGGGACTGAAGCTTTCTTT CSVGGKGTEAFF
. TRBJ2-4 . TRBV12-3/TRBV12-4 16 TGTGCCAGCAGCGAGCAATTGGGCAGAGCCAAAAACATTCAGTACTTC CASSEQLGRAKNIQYF
. TRBJ2-1 . TRBV30 15 TGTGCCTGGAGTGTTGGGCTGAGCTCCTACAATGAGCAGTTCTTC CAWSVGLSSYNEQFF
TRBD1 TRBJ2-7 . TRBV19 15 TGTGCCAGTAGGGGACTGGGGACAGGGAATCTGGTGCAGTACTTC CASRGLGTGNLVQYF
. TRBJ2-4 . TRBV6-1 15 TGTGCCAGCAGTGATGTGCAGCTAGCCAAAAACATTCAGTACTTC CASSDVQLAKNIQYF
TRBD2 TRBJ2-7 few TRBV30 14 TGTGCCTGGAATATCGGGGGGAGCTCCTACGAGCAGTACTTC CAWNIGGSSYEQYF
TRBD1 TRBJ2-7 . TRBV7-3 12 TGTGCCAGCAGCTTAGACAGGGGCGAGCAGTACTTC CASSLDRGEQYF